The clone carrying this T cell receptor beta chain was counted ten times or more. The antigen remains unidentified. V dropped 4 bases and J dropped 2; count of bases not matched to a gene: 8. This CDR3 has 15 residues. Germline loops: CDR1 SGHRS, CDR2 YFSETQ. This specimen comes from a study of breast tumors, draining lymph nodes, adjacent tissues. Study results and caveats: The lymph node origin of tumor T cells was framed as consistent with a hypothesis, not demonstrated. Tumors had less TCR diversity than lymph nodes, more than nontumor tissue. Luminal-like breast cancer showed significantly higher tumor–nontumor repertoire similarity than basal-like. Most tumor T cells seemingly derive from lymph node, then expand in tumor.

MiXCR was run by TCRdb on the multiplex PCR reads, yielding one entry per CDR3 protein. The sample comprises more than 10,000 distinct CDR3 sequences, under 80% of which are singletons, and 44% rests with the top ten. The sample consisted of tumor-adjacent breast tissue. This chain uses TRBV5-1 with TRBJ2-5; 7 bases map to TRBD1. This TCR was recovered from a female donor with breast cancer. Some clones in this sample may be carry-over from other donors' samples. CDR3 protein: CASSPGTATQETQYF. The CDR3 DNA reads as TGCGCCAGCAGCCCTGGGACAGCAACACAAGAGACCCAGTACTTC.